This T cell receptor beta chain was captured by sequencing in a study of human T cells and chemical hapten exposure listed by TCRdb under 2021. In the study overall: For sensitization, 2% DPC in acetone was applied to a 2 cm by 2 cm area of upper inner arm skin. Throughout the approximately 26-week study period, patients were also given weekly therapeutic DPC doses on the scalp. Patch testing on the upper back used Finn chambers containing 0.01% DPC, with scoring done after 6 days according to International Contact Dermatitis Research Group standards. The mostly female patient cohort included alopecia areata with under or over 50% scalp involvement, alopecia totalis and alopecia universalis. The libraries were sequenced as a pool, and the TCR yield per sample differed mostly because of small variations in library volumes within the pool. In alopecia patients, the study followed how the peripheral blood TCR repertoire changed in vivo over primary and secondary sensitization to diphenylcyclopropenone (DPC), a hapten. Blood samples were taken from patients before sensitization (week 0) and then at 2, 6 and about 24 weeks after DPC sensitization. For TCR sequencing, blood came from some 31 alopecia patients at anywhere from one to four time points (pre-sensitization, 2, 6 and 24 weeks). The full study reports these points: Because every patient had alopecia, a presumed autoimmune disease, the patients' immune response might differ from that of healthy individuals. Repeated subsampling changed both the strength of the expansion versus patch-test correlation and the threshold at which the correlation became significant. Expanded TCRs formed significantly more large CDR3 similarity clusters than pre-sensitization or healthy control sets, consistent with antigen-driven responses. The number of PT1 expanded TCRs positively correlated with patch test score, significant at thresholds 8, 16 and 32 but not 4. The number of TCRs above 1 in 1000 frequency did not change with DPC sensitization; there was no evidence of global repertoire structure alterations.

This clonotype was seen many times. Its specific antigen is unknown. No base quality information exists; no much larger clone differs at one position. V is cut back by 6 bases and J by 5 bases, with 15 bases in the junction unmatched. The CDR3 contains 15 residues, cysteine and phenylalanine counted. Kept here is only the CDR3 DNA, which spans 45 bases and is read in frame from base 1. The germline V gene encodes CDR1 DFQATT and CDR2 SNEGSKA (reference sequence). The sample's time point, from its label and the paper: patch test 1, 2 weeks after DPC sensitization. Interpreted using the paper, the treatment or condition label stands for: therapeutic diphenylcyclopropenone sensitization with weekly scalp DPC. Blood at each patch-test visit was drawn before the patch test was applied. Patients were considered eligible if aged 18 to 70, diagnosed with alopecia and deemed suitable for DPC therapy, and patients were excluded if pregnant. Total RNA was extracted from unfractionated whole blood collected in Tempus Blood RNA tubes.

The library was prepared using RACE. Sequencing took place on a NextSeq 500. During library preparation, unique molecular identifiers were attached to individual cDNA molecules so that TCRs could be counted in a quantitative, reproducible way. Both TCR alpha and TCR beta chains were sequenced from each blood RNA sample. The published analysis was carried out like this. A median of approximately 100,000 TCRs per sample was observed, with a range of about 23,224 to 690,600. The Decombinator software suite was used to annotate V, J and CDR3 in the TCR reads. Every sample was subsampled to the same number of TCRs (28,000) for the PS versus PT1 abundance plots. TCRs were defined as expanded if absent before sensitization and observed at least eight times at the 2-week time point. In TCRdb, the public reads were trimmed at Q25 with fastp and aligned with MiXCR, with productive beta chains retained. Records with the same CDR3 protein are collapsed into one entry carrying the most frequent genes and DNA. In this record, the V and J calls reflect TCRdb's handling and not the investigators' own analysis. This sample gives around 71,000 distinct CDR3 sequences in total; approximately 9.4% of them show up just once. The ten top clones hold over 3% of the sample.

The chain couples TRBV20-1 to TRBJ1-2; 7 bases in between match TRBD1. This TCR derives from a woman aged 40 to 50 with alopecia areata. Some clones in this sample may be carry-over from other donors' samples. The sequenced sample was whole blood, obtained in connection with sensitization to the hapten diphenylcyclopropenone (DPC). The CDR3 sequence is CSAWRVGTDIYGYTF. The base sequence is TGCAGTGCCTGGAGAGTCGGGACAGATATTTATGGCTACACCTTC.